This record concerns one TCR beta chain sequence. The record originates from a study of blood T cell repertoires in COVID-19. The CDR3 has 14 residues. Germline assignment: CDR1 SGHNT and CDR2 YYREEE (reference sequence). The V and J ends lost 2 bases and 6 bases, in that order; junction bases with no gene match: 8. Assay: immunoSEQ multiplex PCR; the TCRdb copy retains only in-frame clones and omits some. In the table there are roughly 57,000 clones, roughly 89% of which are singletons. Sequenced sample: peripheral blood. This TCR came from an older woman with COVID-19, enrolled during active disease. This chain connects TRBV5-4 to TRBJ2-7, with 7 bases lining up with TRBD2. The CDR3 reads CASSLDSGIGEQYF. In nucleotides, the CDR3 is TGTGCCAGCAGCTTAGACAGCGGGATTGGCGAGCAGTACTTC. The full variable domain, its missing parts supplied by reference TRBV5-4 and TRBJ2-7, is ETGVTQSPTHLIKTRGQQVTLRCSSQSGHNTVSWYQQALGQGPQFIFQYYREEENGRGNFPPRFSGLQFPNYSSELNVNALELDDSALYLCASSLDSGIGEQYFGPGTRLTVT.